Listed here are 25 T cell receptor beta chains from one sample, sequenced in a study of blood T cells in healthy people across ages. Primers used in a second PCR of about 7 to 11 cycles were a sample-barcoded 5' primer and a J-beta primer mix. TCRdb re-called the 5' RACE reads with MiXCR, one entry per CDR3 protein. The sample carries fewer than 800,000 distinct CDR3 sequences, about 34% recorded once. What was sequenced was blood. The receptors come from a woman at least 80 years old in good health.

This clonotype was seen at least ten times. This chain links TRBV29-1 with TRBJ2-5; possible D gene TRBD1, 6 bases. Germline V CDR1 and CDR2: SQVTM, ANQGSEA. The CDR3 is made up of 13 amino acids. The V end was cut by 6 bases, the J end by 1 base, with 12 bases between. The CDR3 DNA reads TGCAGCGTCGGGCGCAGGGGCCAAGAGACCCAGTACTTC. Amino acid sequence: CSVGRRGQETQYF.

The rearrangement joins TRBV6-1 to TRBJ2-4; unclear D gene. With 3 bases removed from V and 6 bases from J, the gap between germline ends came to 6 bases. Germline assignment: CDR1 MNHNS and CDR2 SASEGT. The CDR3 loop spans 12 amino acids. CDR3 sequence: CASSDWGNIQYF. The CDR3, as DNA: TGTGCCAGCAGTGACTGGGGAAACATTCAGTACTTC.

This clonotype was counted a few times. J is TRBJ2-3 and V is TRBV2; 10 bases map to TRBD1. This CDR3 is 15 amino acids long. Trimming took 6 bases from V and 6 from J; bases not matched to a gene: 9. CDR1 SNHLY and CDR2 FYNNEI come from the germline V gene. This chain's CDR3 is CASRAAETGGDTQYF. CDR3 DNA: TGTGCCAGCAGGGCAGCAGAGACAGGGGGCGATACGCAGTATTTT.

This clonotype was seen at least ten times. V usage is TRBV5-1 and J usage is TRBJ2-1, with 10 nucleotides matching TRBD1. The junction had 5 bases not matched to a gene; V was cut back by 4 bases and J by 7 bases. Germline V gene lookup returns CDR1 SGHRS and CDR2 YFSETQ. The CDR3 has 14 amino acids. CDR3 sequence reads: CASSRQGAWNEQFF. CDR3 DNA sequence: TGCGCCAGCAGCCGACAGGGGGCTTGGAATGAGCAGTTCTTC.

The V call is TRBV7-2, the J call TRBJ1-4; D is uncertain. CDR1 is SGHTA and CDR2 is FQGNSA in the germline V gene. V lost 1 base to trimming and J lost 13 bases, with 19 bases between them. This CDR3 is 15 amino acids long. CDR3 amino acids: CASSLGTGLPKRLFF. For the CDR3, the DNA is TGTGCCAGCAGCTTAGGGACGGGTCTCCCTAAGCGACTGTTTTTT.

With regard to this clonotype: A much larger clone lies a single base off, so this may be a read error. The rearrangement links TRBV6-2 or TRBV6-3 to TRBJ1-2; 8 nucleotides agree with TRBD1. Per the germline V gene, CDR1 is MNHEY and CDR2 is SVGEGT. V trimming: 5 bases; J trimming: 6 bases; junction bases outside the gene matches: 35. The CDR3 is 23 amino acids. As DNA, the CDR3 is TGTGCCAGCAGTCCCTCTACGGTCTTTAGGATACCCTCACCGGGACAGGTAGGGGATGGCTACACCTTC. Translated: CASSPSTVFRIPSPGQVGDGYTF.

The gene calls are TRBV18 and TRBJ1-5; D is unresolved. The germline V gene has CDR1 KGHSH and CDR2 LQKENI. V was pared by 6 bases and J by 5 bases, with 11 bases between. This CDR3 region has 13 residues. CDR3: CASSKGGDQPQHF. CDR3 DNA: TGTGCCAGCTCCAAAGGTGGGGATCAGCCCCAGCATTTT.

The V gene is TRBV7-2, the J gene TRBJ2-5, with D unclear. CDR3 size: 15 residues. Germline lookup yields CDR1 SGHTA and CDR2 FQGNSA. V lost 4 bases to trimming and J lost 2 bases, with 14 bases between them. CDR3 region: CASSSRGRPQETQYF. In nucleotides, the CDR3 is TGTGCCAGCAGCTCCAGAGGACGGCCACAAGAGACCCAGTACTTC.

This clonotype showed up many times. This sequence joins TRBV4-2 and TRBJ2-1; D is uncertain. Looked up from germline, CDR1 is LGHNA and CDR2 is YNFKEQ. The CDR3 is 18 amino acids. The ends were cut back, 0 bases at V and 6 bases at J, with 21 bases in the middle. CDR3 amino acids: CASSQDSRLGGVPNEQFF. The CDR3 DNA is TGTGCCAGCAGCCAAGATAGCCGCCTAGGTGGGGTCCCCAATGAGCAGTTCTTC.

V gene TRBV19 combines with J gene TRBJ1-6, with D unclear. The CDR3 is 13 amino acids. V lost 3 bases to trimming and J lost 11 bases, with 11 bases between them. Per germline, CDR1 LNHDA and CDR2 SQIVND (reference sequence). CDR3: CASSIYGRPPLHF. The CDR3 nucleotides are TGTGCCAGTAGTATTTATGGAAGACCACCCCTCCACTTT.

The chain recombines TRBV29-1 with TRBJ2-5; a weak D match, TRBD1 (6 bases). Between the trimmed V and J ends, which lost 7 bases and 1 base, there was a span of 10 bases. The CDR3 sequence is 12 residues long. Per the germline V gene, CDR1 is SQVTM and CDR2 is ANQGSEA. The CDR3 reads CSAADSQETQYF. The CDR3 DNA follows: TGCAGCGCCGCGGACAGCCAAGAGACCCAGTACTTC.

The chain has TRBV7-9 and TRBJ1-2; 8 positions match TRBD1. The CDR3 totals 15 residues. Germline CDR1 is SEHNR and CDR2 is FQNEAQ (reference sequence). V lost 3 bases and J lost 4; bases outside the gene matches: 7. The CDR3 DNA reads TGTGCCAGCAGCTTGGGACAGGCAAGCTCCTATGGCTACACCTTC. Translated: CASSLGQASSYGYTF. Supplemented by reference TRBV7-9 and TRBJ1-2, the full variable domain reads DTGVSQNPRHKITKRGQNVTFRCDPISEHNRLYWYRQTLGQGPEFLTYFQNEAQLEKSRLLSDRFSAERPKGSFSTLEIQRTEQGDSAMYLCASSLGQASSYGYTFGSGTRLTVV.

This clonotype was counted ten times or more. The J gene is TRBJ2-3, the V gene TRBV20-1; 10 nucleotides agree with TRBD1. This CDR3 comprises 15 residues. Per the germline V gene, CDR1 is DFQATT and CDR2 is SNEGSKA (reference sequence). Losses at the gene ends were 3 bases for V and 6 bases for J; bases not matched to a gene: 9. The DNA of the CDR3 is TGCAGTGCTAGGGCCGGGACAGGGGTCTTTGATACGCAGTATTTT. Its translation is CSARAGTGVFDTQYF.

This clonotype has at least ten counts. The chain couples TRBV12-5 to TRBJ2-6, with 8 bases aligning to TRBD1. This CDR3 is built from 21 residues. The V segment lost 0 bases and the J segment 0 bases; nucleotides outside the gene matches: 13. CDR1 and CDR2 (germline): LGHNT, FRNRAP. CDR3 in DNA: TGTGCTAGTGGTTTGGTACCGGGGCTCGGGACAGGACGCTCTGGGGCCAACGTCCTGACTTTC. Its translation is CASGLVPGLGTGRSGANVLTF.

This clonotype has just a few counts. The chain combines TRBV5-5 with TRBJ1-4, with D unclear. Trimming shortened V by 5 bases and J by 3 bases, and 14 bases separated the two germline ends. Germline V gene lookup returns CDR1 SGHKS and CDR2 YYEKEE (reference sequence). This CDR3 region has 15 residues. In DNA form, the CDR3 reads TGTGCCAGCAGTCTCCTGAGGAGCCCTAATGAAAAACTGTTTTTT. Its translation: CASSLLRSPNEKLFF.

This clonotype was seen only a few times. This clone may be a read error of a much larger clone one base away. The chain joins TRBV20-1 to TRBJ2-1, with D possibly matching TRBD1 (6 bases). Germline values: CDR1 DFQATT, CDR2 SNEGSKA (reference sequence). The CDR3 covers 14 residues. The germline V and J ends were trimmed by 4 bases and 13 bases, with 23 bases remaining between them. CDR3 sequence reads: CSAINAQGGETQFF. The CDR3, as DNA: TGCAGTGCTATCAATGCACAGGGTGGGGAGACCCAGTTCTTC.

The V and J genes are TRBV11-3 and TRBJ2-1; the match to TRBD2 covers 8 bases. From germline, CDR1 is SGHNT and CDR2 YENEEA. Germline trimming cut 8 bases from V and 8 bases from J; bases unmatched to any gene: 14. The CDR3 runs 15 residues. The CDR3, as DNA: TGTGCCAGCGCAACTCGCGGCGGGGGGTCGGATGAGCAGTTCTTC. It encodes CASATRGGGSDEQFF.

This chain joins TRBV30 and TRBJ2-7; possibly TRBD1 for D (5 bases). V gave up 0 bases and J gave up 5 bases, with 11 bases separating them. Germline CDR1 is GTSNPN and CDR2 is SVGIG (reference sequence). The CDR3 consists of 13 residues. The CDR3 region is CAWSVQGFHEQYF. The CDR3 region has the DNA TGTGCCTGGAGTGTCCAGGGCTTCCACGAGCAGTACTTC.

Comment on this clonotype: Given the absence of the conserved phenylalanine or tryptophan at the CDR3 end, a read error is likely. The chain couples TRBV7-8 to TRBJ1-4, with D perhaps matching TRBD1 (5 bases). Germline CDR1 is SGHVS and CDR2 is FQNEAQ. V was clipped by 1 base and J by 3 bases, with 6 bases between them. There are 14 residues in the CDR3. CDR3 region: CASSLGQPNEKLFL. The CDR3 DNA is TGTGCCAGCAGCTTAGGACAGCCTAATGAAAAACTGTTTTTG.

There are many counts of this clonotype. The chain recombines TRBV5-1 with TRBJ2-5; the match to TRBD2 covers 16 bases. CDR3 length: 16 residues. Per germline, CDR1 SGHRS and CDR2 YFSETQ. Germline trimming cut 4 bases from V and 6 bases from J; bases unmatched to any gene: 6. In DNA, the CDR3 is TGCGCCAGCAGCGTGGGACTAGCGGGGGGGCCAAAGACCCAGTACTTC. As protein: CASSVGLAGGPKTQYF.

J is TRBJ1-2 and V is TRBV30; TRBD1 matches at 10 bases. Per the germline V gene, CDR1 is GTSNPN and CDR2 is SVGIG (reference sequence). J lost 4 bases, V lost 1 base, and 6 bases had no gene match. The CDR3 has 15 amino acids. This CDR3 reads CAWSGQGAQIYGYTF. The CDR3, as DNA: TGTGCCTGGAGTGGACAGGGGGCGCAGATCTATGGCTACACCTTC.

This clonotype has at least ten counts. A much larger clone differs by one base, so this may be a read error. V gene TRBV7-9 combines with J gene TRBJ1-2; perhaps TRBD1 as D (6 bases). CDR3 length equals 14 residues. Trimming cost V 5 bases and J 4 bases, with 14 bases left between them. The germline gives CDR1 SEHNR, CDR2 FQNEAQ (reference sequence). The CDR3 DNA reads TGTGCCAGCAGCGGACGGACAGTGAGCTATGGCTACACCTTC. Amino acid sequence: CASSGRTVSYGYTF.

This clonotype was seen ten or more times. The gene calls are TRBV20-1 and TRBJ2-5; 8 bases agree with TRBD1. The CDR3 sequence is 12 residues long. In germline, CDR1 is DFQATT, CDR2 SNEGSKA (reference sequence). The J segment lost 5 bases and the V segment lost 5 bases, leaving 4 bases of the junction unmatched. This CDR3 is CSASTGAETQYF. The CDR3 bases are TGCAGTGCTTCGACAGGGGCCGAGACCCAGTACTTC.

This clonotype was seen only a few times. The chain is built from TRBV7-9 and TRBJ1-1, with D possibly TRBD1 on 5 matching bases. Germline V gene sequence: CDR1 SEHNR, CDR2 FQNEAQ (reference sequence). V was clipped by 2 bases and J by 0 bases, with 13 bases between them. The CDR3 has 16 residues. CDR3 in amino acids: CASSLSEGSLNTEAFF. The CDR3 region has the DNA TGTGCCAGCAGCTTAAGTGAGGGGTCCCTGAACACTGAAGCTTTCTTT. Combining the CDR3 with reference TRBV7-9 and TRBJ1-1 gives the whole variable domain DTGVSQNPRHKITKRGQNVTFRCDPISEHNRLYWYRQTLGQGPEFLTYFQNEAQLEKSRLLSDRFSAERPKGSFSTLEIQRTEQGDSAMYLCASSLSEGSLNTEAFFGQGTRLTVV.

This clonotype was seen only once. Possible read error: a much larger clone is one base away. The genes are TRBV27 and TRBJ1-2; TRBD1 might be the D (5 bases). With 6 bases removed from V and 4 bases from J, the gap between germline ends came to 9 bases. CDR1 is MNHEY, CDR2 SMNVEV, per germline (reference sequence). The CDR3 has 12 residues. CDR3 DNA: TGTGCCAGCAGCATGAGGGGCTATGGCTACACCTTC. Protein product: CASSMRGYGYTF.